The 22 T cell receptor beta chains below were found in one sample sequenced in a study of blood T cell repertoires in COVID-19 (dated by TCRdb to 2019 to 2021). Receptor amplification or capture employed the immunoSEQ multiplex PCR assay. TCRdb holds this immuneACCESS table with in-frame rearrangements only. Some clones are missing; in checked studies, unresolved V genes explain under half, and the rest has no known cause. This sample has some 190,000 clones in its table, and roughly 86% of those were observed once. Of the sample, less than 6.5% is held by the ten largest clones. Material for sequencing was peripheral blood. These receptor sequences come from a woman in her 70s with active or convalescent COVID-19.

J is TRBJ2-7 and V is TRBV7-9, with TRBD1 matching 10 bases. This CDR3 region has 15 residues. Germline V gene sequence: CDR1 SEHNR, CDR2 FQNEAQ (reference sequence). The trim removed 4 bases at V and 3 bases at J, leaving 6 bases unmatched. The DNA for the CDR3 is TGTGCCAGCAGCTCCCCGGGACAGGGGAGCTACGAGCAGTACTTC. Translating gives CASSSPGQGSYEQYF.

The chain carries TRBV24-1 and TRBJ1-3; weak D call: TRBD1 (5 bases). From germline, CDR1 is KGHDR and CDR2 SFDVKD. The length of the CDR3 is 16 residues. The germline V and J ends were trimmed by 4 bases and 0 bases, with 12 bases remaining between them. CDR3 nucleotides: TGTGCCACCAGTGACCCGCCGGGGGGCTCTGGAAACACCATATATTTT. Its protein is CATSDPPGGSGNTIYF.

The V gene is TRBV29-1, the J gene TRBJ1-4; 10 nucleotides agree with TRBD1. The germline gives CDR1 SQVTM, CDR2 ANQGSEA. The CDR3 extends over 13 amino acids. V was clipped by 6 bases and J by 3 bases; unmatched bases: 1. The CDR3 loop reads CSVGTGANEKLFF. Here the CDR3 DNA reads TGCAGCGTCGGGACAGGGGCTAATGAAAAACTGTTTTTT. Complete variable domain (other parts from reference TRBV29-1 and TRBJ1-4): SAVISQKPSRDICQRGTSLTIQCQVDSQVTMMFWYRQQPGQSLTLIATANQGSEATYESGFVIDKFPISRPNLTFSTLTVSNMSPEDSSIYLCSVGTGANEKLFFGSGTQLSVL.

CDR3 in amino acids: CASGNSGVKAFF. As DNA, the CDR3 is TGTGCCAGCGGAAATTCAGGGGTAAAAGCTTTCTTT. The chain is built from TRBV21-1 and TRBJ1-1; TRBD1 is taken as the D call from the table, unchecked against the DNA. TRBV21-1 is a recognized pseudogene. The CDR3 contains 12 residues.

The rearrangement joins TRBV7-2 to TRBJ2-7, with D perhaps TRBD2 (5 bases). The CDR3 length is 15 residues. Germline values: CDR1 SGHTA, CDR2 FQGNSA. V was pared by 3 bases and J by 2 bases, with 14 bases between. CDR3 sequence (DNA): TGTGCCAGCAGCTTTAAGAGGGTGTCTGCCTACGAGCAGTACTTC. Protein: CASSFKRVSAYEQYF.

The chain uses TRBV14 and TRBJ2-7; the D gene is possibly TRBD2 (5 bases). CDR3 length: 18 residues. Per the germline V gene, CDR1 is SGHDN and CDR2 is FVKESK. Between the trimmed V and J ends, which lost 0 bases and 5 bases, there was a span of 23 bases. The CDR3 sequence is CASSQDWFFTAAPHEQYF. The DNA for the CDR3 is TGTGCCAGCAGCCAAGATTGGTTTTTCACAGCGGCCCCCCACGAGCAGTACTTC.

V and J are TRBV11-2 and TRBJ2-7; D is unresolved. V was cut by 10 bases and J by 4 bases, with 5 bases left in between. Germline CDR1 and CDR2: SGHAT and FQNNGV. The length of the CDR3 is 9 residues. CDR3 nucleotide sequence: TGTGCCACCGCGTACGAGCAGTACTTC. This encodes CATAYEQYF.

The table lists this clone with many counts. The rearrangement links TRBV19 to TRBJ1-1, with D uncertain. The V end was cut by 3 bases, the J end by 5 bases, with 10 bases between. This CDR3 comprises 13 residues. Per germline, CDR1 LNHDA and CDR2 SQIVND (reference sequence). CDR3 bases: TGTGCCAGTAGTATGAAACTAGGGACTGAAGCTTTCTTT. Protein sequence: CASSMKLGTEAFF.

The chain employs TRBV7-8 and TRBJ1-6; no definite D call. Trimming took off 8 bases at V and 5 bases at J, with 10 bases between the two ends. The CDR3 extends over 13 amino acids. CDR1 is SGHVS, CDR2 FQNEAQ, per germline. The DNA for the CDR3 is TGTGCCAGCTCGGGAGCCCATAATTCACCCCTCCACTTT. Residues: CASSGAHNSPLHF.

The V gene is TRBV4-1, the J gene TRBJ2-1, with D perhaps matching TRBD2 (6 bases). Germline V lookup: CDR1 MGHRA, CDR2 YSYEKL. The CDR3 has 16 amino acids. With 1 base removed from V and 6 bases from J, the gap between germline ends came to 16 bases. DNA of the CDR3: TGCGCCAGCAGCCAAGGGAGGGGCACGGGGTCCAATGAGCAGTTCTTC. Translating gives CASSQGRGTGSNEQFF.

This clone was counted once. The genes are TRBV7-9 and TRBJ2-7, with 7 bases lining up with TRBD2. The CDR3 runs to 15 residues. Per germline, CDR1 SEHNR and CDR2 FQNEAQ (reference sequence). V gave up 1 base and J gave up 7 bases; unmatched junction bases: 10. The CDR3 coding sequence is TGTGCCAGCAGCTTAGGTCTAGCGGCCCGTTTGGAGCAGTACTTC. Protein product: CASSLGLAARLEQYF. The entire variable domain, with the rest obtained from reference TRBV7-9 and TRBJ2-7, is as follows: DTGVSQNPRHKITKRGQNVTFRCDPISEHNRLYWYRQTLGQGPEFLTYFQNEAQLEKSRLLSDRFSAERPKGSFSTLEIQRTEQGDSAMYLCASSLGLAARLEQYFGPGTRLTVT.

This clone has only one observation. The chain is built from TRBV6-5 and TRBJ1-1; TRBD1 aligns across 8 bases. The CDR3 has 14 amino acids. Germline V gene lookup returns CDR1 MNHEY and CDR2 SVGAGI. With V trimmed by 6 bases and J by 5 bases, 8 bases remained unmatched. This chain's CDR3 is CASRADRGGTEAFF. In DNA form, the CDR3 reads TGTGCCAGCAGAGCTGACAGGGGTGGGACTGAAGCTTTCTTT.

The V call is TRBV4-2, the J call TRBJ2-2; D remains ambiguous. This CDR3 region has 15 residues. Germline CDR1 and CDR2: LGHNA and YNFKEQ. The V end lost 5 bases, the J end lost 3 bases, and 13 bases lay between the germline ends. CDR3 bases: TGTGCCAGCAGCTCTCGCGACTCTGACACCGGGGAGCTGTTTTTT. Its translation: CASSSRDSDTGELFF.

The CDR3 sequence is CASRPAGTGFNNEQFF. The CDR3 DNA is TGTGCCAGCAGGCCAGCCGGGACAGGGTTCAACAATGAGCAGTTCTTC. The V call is TRBV25-1, the J call TRBJ2-1; 9 bases are a match to TRBD1. The CDR3 length is 16 residues. V trimming: 6 bases; J trimming: 5 bases; junction bases outside the gene matches: 11. Germline V gene lookup returns CDR1 MGHDK and CDR2 SYGVNS.

This rearrangement joins TRBV6-5 to TRBJ2-7; TRBD2 aligns across 12 bases. V gave up 9 bases and J gave up 5 bases; unmatched junction bases: 5. From germline, CDR1 is MNHEY and CDR2 SVGAGI. CDR3 length equals 13 residues. The CDR3 nucleotides are TGTGCCAGTCGACTAGCGGGAGAAAACGAGCAGTACTTC. Translation gives CASRLAGENEQYF.

CDR3 residues: CASSRQLAEGPRGEQYF. CDR3 in DNA: TGCGCCAGCAGCCGCCAACTAGCGGAGGGGCCAAGGGGCGAGCAGTACTTC. This rearrangement joins TRBV4-1 to TRBJ2-7; TRBD2 agrees at 8 bases. V was clipped by 4 bases and J by 6 bases; unmatched bases: 17. This CDR3 spans 17 amino acids. In germline, CDR1 is MGHRA, CDR2 YSYEKL.

V usage is TRBV10-3 and J usage is TRBJ2-2; 7 bases are a match to TRBD1. J lost 4 bases, V lost 7 bases, and 9 bases had no gene match. This CDR3 contains 15 residues. Germline lookup yields CDR1 ENHRY and CDR2 SYGVKD. CDR3 sequence: CAITVTGDGTGELFF. DNA of the CDR3: TGTGCCATCACCGTCACAGGGGACGGCACCGGGGAGCTGTTTTTT.

The chain recombines TRBV19 with TRBJ2-5; 11 bases match TRBD1. V shed 10 bases and J 5 bases; nucleotides not matched to a gene: 6. Per germline, CDR1 LNHDA and CDR2 SQIVND (reference sequence). The CDR3 loop spans 13 amino acids. CDR3 DNA sequence: TGTGCCACCCGGGACAGGGGGTTGGAGACCCAGTACTTC. This translates into CATRDRGLETQYF. The full variable domain, rest sourced from reference TRBV19 and TRBJ2-5, is DGGITQSPKYLFRKEGQNVTLSCEQNLNHDAMYWYRQDPGQGLRLIYYSQIVNDFQKGDIAEGYSVSREKKESFPLTVTSAQKNPTAFYLCATRDRGLETQYFGPGTRLLVL.

The CDR3 DNA reads TGTGCCAGCAGTTTATGGTCGAAGGGGGCGCGAAATGAGCAGTTCTTC. It yields the protein CASSLWSKGARNEQFF. The chain uses TRBV28 and TRBJ2-1, with 7 bases aligning to TRBD1. With 0 bases clipped from V and 7 bases from J, the junction kept 9 bases outside the gene matches. CDR1 is MDHEN and CDR2 is SYDVKM in the germline V gene. The CDR3 consists of 16 residues.

V is TRBV27 and J is TRBJ2-7; 16 positions agree with TRBD2. In germline, CDR1 is MNHEY, CDR2 SMNVEV (reference sequence). The CDR3 is made up of 17 amino acids. V lost 5 bases to trimming and J lost 4 bases; unmatched junction nucleotides: 8. CDR3 DNA sequence: TGTGCCAGCAGTCTACCGACGGGACTAGCGGGAGGGTACGAGCAGTACTTC. Residues: CASSLPTGLAGGYEQYF.

The V call is TRBV2, the J call TRBJ1-2, with D unclear. Germline V gene lookup returns CDR1 SNHLY and CDR2 FYNNEI. V lost 4 bases to trimming and J lost 0 bases, with 12 bases between them. This CDR3 region has 15 residues. CDR3: CASSVRTAANYGYTF. DNA for the CDR3: TGTGCCAGCAGTGTAAGGACTGCTGCTAACTATGGCTACACCTTC.

The genes are TRBV9 and TRBJ2-3; 7 bases line up with TRBD1. This CDR3 contains 17 residues. The germline V gene has CDR1 SGDLS and CDR2 YYNGEE. Unmatched junction bases numbered 16, after V lost 4 bases and J lost 5 bases. CDR3 region: CASSPYPPTGEQDTQYF. CDR3 DNA sequence: TGTGCCAGCAGCCCCTATCCCCCCACAGGGGAGCAAGATACGCAGTATTTT.